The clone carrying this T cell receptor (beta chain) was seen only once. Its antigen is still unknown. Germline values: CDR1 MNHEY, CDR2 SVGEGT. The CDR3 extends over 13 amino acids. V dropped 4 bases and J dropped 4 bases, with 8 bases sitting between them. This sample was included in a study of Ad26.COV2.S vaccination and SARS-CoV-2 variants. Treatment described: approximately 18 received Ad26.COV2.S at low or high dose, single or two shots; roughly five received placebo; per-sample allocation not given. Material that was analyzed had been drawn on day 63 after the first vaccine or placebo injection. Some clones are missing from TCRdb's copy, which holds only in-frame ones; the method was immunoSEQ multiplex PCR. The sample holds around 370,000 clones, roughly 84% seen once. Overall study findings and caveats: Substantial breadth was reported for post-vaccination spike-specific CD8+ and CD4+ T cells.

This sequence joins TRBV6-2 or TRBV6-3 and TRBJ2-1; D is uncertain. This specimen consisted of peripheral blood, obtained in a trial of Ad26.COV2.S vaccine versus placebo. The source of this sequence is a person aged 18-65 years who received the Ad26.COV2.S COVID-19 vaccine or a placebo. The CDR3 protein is CASSSVRYNEQFF. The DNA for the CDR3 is TGTGCCAGCAGTTCTGTGCGGTACAATGAGCAGTTCTTC.